These 14 T cell receptor beta chains share one sample of origin, sequenced in a study of Graves' ophthalmopathy and Graves' hyperthyroidism. CDR3 regions of TCR beta were amplified from RNA transcripts. RT-PCR was first run with HTBI primers, then multiplex PCR in a second round. From the multiplex PCR reads, TCRdb called clonotypes with MiXCR, one entry per CDR3 protein. This sample yields more than 1,000,000 distinct CDR3 sequences, of which roughly 35% are seen a single time; around 10% belongs to the top ten. Sample: peripheral blood or thyroid tissue (not recorded which). The receptors were sampled from an adult man with Graves' hyperthyroidism.

This clonotype was found many times. The rearrangement links TRBV10-1 to TRBJ1-6; D is unclear. This CDR3 is 12 amino acids long. Germline V gene sequence: CDR1 WNHNN, CDR2 SYGVQD (reference sequence). V dropped 2 bases and J dropped 14 bases, with 10 bases sitting between them. In nucleotides, the CDR3 is TGCGCCAGCAGTGAGCGGCGCCGCACCCTCCACTTT. It encodes CASSERRRTLHF.

This clonotype was recorded once. The CDR3 spells CASSSTSGQGYNSPLHF. The DNA for the CDR3 is TGTGCCAGCAGCTCCACCTCAGGACAGGGCTATAATTCACCCCTCCACTTT. The chain couples TRBV7-2 to TRBJ1-6, with 8 nucleotides matching TRBD1. Germline CDR1 is SGHTA and CDR2 is FQGNSA. This CDR3 region has 17 residues. V lost 4 bases, J lost 3 bases, and 8 bases stayed unmatched. Combining the CDR3 with reference TRBV7-2 and TRBJ1-6 gives the whole variable domain GAGVSQSPSNKVTEKGKDVELRCDPISGHTALYWYRQSLGQGLEFLIYFQGNSAPDKSGLPSDRFSAERTGGSVSTLTIQRTQQEDSAVYLCASSSTSGQGYNSPLHFGNGTRLTVT.

This clonotype was seen ten or more times. J is TRBJ2-7 and V is TRBV27, with 8 nucleotides matching TRBD2. Trimming removed 4 bases from V and 6 bases from J; junction bases left unmatched: 5. From germline, CDR1 is MNHEY and CDR2 SMNVEV (reference sequence). CDR3 length: 13 amino acids. CDR3 in amino acids: CASSSRTSTEQYF. The CDR3 nucleotides are TGTGCCAGCAGTTCCAGGACTAGCACCGAGCAGTACTTC.

The chain recombines TRBV20-1 with TRBJ2-5; maybe TRBD2 (5 bases). CDR1 is DFQATT and CDR2 is SNEGSKA in the germline V gene (reference sequence). The V end lost 0 bases, the J end lost 5 bases, and 13 bases lay between the germline ends. The CDR3 is 14 amino acids. The CDR3 spells CSARDEGVRETQYF. CDR3 DNA: TGCAGTGCTAGAGATGAGGGAGTTCGTGAGACCCAGTACTTC.

CDR3 region: CASSLTPQGPGANVLTF. CDR3 in DNA: TGTGCCAGCAGCTTAACCCCCCAGGGCCCTGGGGCCAACGTCCTGACTTTC. The chain combines TRBV11-2 with TRBJ2-6; D perhaps matches TRBD1 (5 bases). The ends were cut back, 2 bases at V and 2 bases at J, with 13 bases in the middle. CDR1 SGHAT and CDR2 FQNNGV come from the germline V gene. This CDR3 has 17 residues.

This clonotype was counted ten times or more. V is TRBV7-2 and J is TRBJ2-7; the match to TRBD2 covers 9 bases. Losses at the gene ends were 1 base for V and 0 bases for J; bases not matched to a gene: 1. Germline CDR1 and CDR2: SGHTA and FQGNSA. The CDR3 length is 15 residues. This CDR3 is CASSLGTSDSYEQYF. CDR3 DNA sequence: TGTGCCAGCAGCTTAGGGACTAGCGACTCCTACGAGCAGTACTTC.

This clonotype was observed at least ten times. The chain links TRBV4-1 to TRBJ1-1; D not resolved. Trimming pared 1 base from V and 0 bases from J, leaving 6 bases between. The CDR3 has 14 residues. Germline V gene data show CDR1 as MGHRA and CDR2 as YSYEKL. The CDR3 region has the DNA TGCGCCAGCAGCCAAGTTAACCTGAACACTGAAGCTTTCTTT. Translating it yields CASSQVNLNTEAFF.

This clonotype was counted many times. The chain recombines TRBV29-1 with TRBJ1-2, with D hard to call. Trimming stripped 0 bases from V and 5 bases from J, with 10 bases between. Germline CDR1 SQVTM, CDR2 ANQGSEA. This CDR3 is 13 amino acids long. CDR3 sequence (DNA): TGCAGCGTTGAAGATCCTCGTGGGTATGGCTACACCTTC. It specifies CSVEDPRGYGYTF.

The chain recombines TRBV20-1 with TRBJ1-5, with 7 nucleotides matching TRBD1. Germline CDR1 is DFQATT and CDR2 is SNEGSKA (reference sequence). The CDR3 is 15 residues long. After removal of 2 bases from V and 0 bases from J, the junction contained 4 bases not matched to a gene. In DNA form, the CDR3 reads TGCAGTGCTAGAAAGACAGGGTATAGCAATCAGCCCCAGCATTTT. The encoded protein is CSARKTGYSNQPQHF.

Ten or more counts support this clonotype. The chain carries TRBV20-1 and TRBJ2-5, with D hard to call. Trimming shortened V by 5 bases and J by 5 bases, and 6 bases separated the two germline ends. The CDR3 sequence is 10 residues long. The germline V gene encodes CDR1 DFQATT and CDR2 SNEGSKA (reference sequence). The CDR3 sequence: CSAATETQYF. The DNA for the CDR3 is TGCAGTGCTGCGACCGAGACCCAGTACTTC.

This clonotype was found a few times. This chain uses TRBV5-1 with TRBJ2-7; 9 positions agree with TRBD1. CDR1 and CDR2 (germline): SGHRS, YFSETQ. The junction had 5 bases not matched to a gene; V was cut back by 0 bases and J by 1 base. The length of the CDR3 is 16 residues. The DNA for the CDR3 is TGCGCCAGCAGCTTGGCCGAACAGGGGGCTTCCTACGAGCAGTACTTC. Amino acids: CASSLAEQGASYEQYF. Looking up the rest from reference TRBV5-1 and TRBJ2-7 gives the full variable domain: KAGVTQTPRYLIKTRGQQVTLSCSPISGHRSVSWYQQTPGQGLQFLFEYFSETQRNKGNFPGRFSGRQFSNSRSEMNVSTLELGDSALYLCASSLAEQGASYEQYFGPGTRLTVT.

The CDR3 DNA reads TGTGCCAGCAGCTCCGGGATCCTTAGCAATCAGCCCCAGCATTTT. Protein: CASSSGILSNQPQHF. The chain links TRBV7-2 to TRBJ1-5; no clear D. This CDR3 spans 15 amino acids. CDR1 and CDR2 from the germline V gene are SGHTA and FQGNSA. Trimming shortened V by 4 bases and J by 0 bases, and 10 bases separated the two germline ends. The variable domain in full, completed from reference TRBV7-2 and TRBJ1-5, reads GAGVSQSPSNKVTEKGKDVELRCDPISGHTALYWYRQSLGQGLEFLIYFQGNSAPDKSGLPSDRFSAERTGGSVSTLTIQRTQQEDSAVYLCASSSGILSNQPQHFGDGTRLSIL.

This clonotype was counted many times. The rearrangement uses TRBV15 and TRBJ2-5; TRBD1 might be the D (6 bases). From germline, CDR1 is LNHNV and CDR2 YYDKDF (reference sequence). With 2 bases removed from V and 4 bases from J, the gap between germline ends came to 14 bases. The CDR3 has 15 amino acids. This CDR3 reads CATSRLPQGSETQYF. The CDR3 bases are TGTGCCACCAGCAGATTACCACAGGGTTCAGAGACCCAGTACTTC.

Points on this clonotype: The junction shows a germline mismatch at one end, possibly a read error. The chain combines TRBV20-1 with TRBJ1-6, with D hard to call. This CDR3 contains 15 residues. Germline V gene sequence: CDR1 DFQATT, CDR2 SNEGSKA (reference sequence). The CDR3 DNA reads TGCAGTGCTAGTAAAGGTGGATCCTATAATTCACCCCCCCACTTT. Translation: CSASKGGSYNSPPHF.